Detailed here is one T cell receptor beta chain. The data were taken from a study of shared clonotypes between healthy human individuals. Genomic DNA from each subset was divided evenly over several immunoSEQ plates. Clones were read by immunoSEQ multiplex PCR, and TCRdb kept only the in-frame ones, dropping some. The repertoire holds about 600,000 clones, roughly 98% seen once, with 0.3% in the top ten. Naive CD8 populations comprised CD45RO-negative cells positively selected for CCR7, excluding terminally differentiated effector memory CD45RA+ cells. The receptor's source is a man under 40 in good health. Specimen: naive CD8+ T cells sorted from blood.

The chain's CDR3 is CASSVPRTSGNNEQFF. Written as DNA, the CDR3 is TGTGCCAGCAGCGTACCTCGGACTAGCGGGAACAATGAGCAGTTCTTC. The chain has TRBV9 and TRBJ2-1, with 12 bases lining up with TRBD2. Germline V gene sequence: CDR1 SGDLS, CDR2 YYNGEE. This CDR3 contains 16 residues. The ends lost 1 base at V and 5 bases at J; junction bases unmatched: 4. Complete variable domain (other parts from reference TRBV9 and TRBJ2-1): DSGVTQTPKHLITATGQRVTLRCSPRSGDLSVYWYQQSLDQGLQFLIQYYNGEERAKGNILERFSAQQFPDLHSELNLSSLELGDSALYFCASSVPRTSGNNEQFFGPGTRLTVL.